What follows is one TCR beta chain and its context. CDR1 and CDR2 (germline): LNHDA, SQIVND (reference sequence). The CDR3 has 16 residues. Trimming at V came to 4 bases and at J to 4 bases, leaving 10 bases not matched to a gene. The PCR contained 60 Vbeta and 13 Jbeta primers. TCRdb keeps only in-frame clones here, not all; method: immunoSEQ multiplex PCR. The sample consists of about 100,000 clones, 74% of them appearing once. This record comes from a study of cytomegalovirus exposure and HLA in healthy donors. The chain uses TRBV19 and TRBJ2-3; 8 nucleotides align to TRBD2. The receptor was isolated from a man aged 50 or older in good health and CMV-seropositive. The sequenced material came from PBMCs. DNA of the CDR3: TGTGCCAGTAGTACAACCATAGCGGGGTTCGCAGATACGCAGTATTTT. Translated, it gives CASSTTIAGFADTQYF.